The rows below give T cell receptor beta chains drawn from one sample of a study of regulatory T cells in long-lasting Graves disease. In TCRdb, the multiplex PCR reads were re-called with MiXCR into one record per CDR3 protein. This sample carries 450,000 to 700,000 distinct CDR3 sequences, roughly 13% of them seen once, and the ten largest clones take roughly a tenth. These data were also reused for a study on T cells in Graves' hyperthyroidism and ophthalmopathy.

The sequencing used peripheral blood mononuclear cells (PBMCs), collected at new diagnosis, from a patient treated with antithyroid drugs. The receptors were gathered from a young man with Graves disease. Both conserved end residues are part of each CDR3. A D gene is named only where the DNA matches it firmly. Clone sizes are given selectively: once, few, many, or a class where the clone is expanded.

clone_size	j_call	v_call	d_call	cdr3_nt	cdr3_aa
many	TRBJ1-1	TRBV20-1	TRBD1	TGCAGTGCTGGGACAGGGTGGACTGAAGCTTTCTTT	CSAGTGWTEAFF
few	TRBJ1-2	TRBV4-2	NA	TGTGCCAGCAGCGAACCCACCCATAAGGGTGGCTACACCTTC	CASSEPTHKGGYTF
many	TRBJ2-1	TRBV28	TRBD2	TGTGCCAGCAACGAGGCGGGAGGGCCATATGAGCAGTTCTTC	CASNEAGGPYEQFF
many	TRBJ1-2	TRBV12-3/TRBV12-4	NA	TGTGCCAGCAGTTTTGCGCTATGCTATGGCTACACCTTC	CASSFALCYGYTF
many	TRBJ2-3	TRBV20-1	NA	TGCAGTGCTCCCCAGGAGAACACAGATACGCAGTATTTT	CSAPQENTDTQYF
many	TRBJ2-7	TRBV12-3/TRBV12-4	NA	TGTGCCAGCAGGGCCGGGCCCTCCAACGAGCAGTACTTC	CASRAGPSNEQYF
few	TRBJ2-2	TRBV20-1	NA	TGCAGTGCTAGAGATGTAACGGGGGAGCTGTTTTTT	CSARDVTGELFF
few	TRBJ1-2	TRBV29-1	NA	TGCAGCGTTGAAGCGGCAGACTATGGCTACACCTTC	CSVEAADYGYTF
NA	TRBJ1-2	TRBV12-3/TRBV12-4	NA	TGTGCCAGCAGTTTCGCGTACTATGGCTACACCTTC	CASSFAYYGYTF
NA	TRBJ2-1	TRBV10-1	TRBD2	TGCGCCAGCAGTAAGCTAGCGGGAGCGTCCGATGAGCAGTTCTTC	CASSKLAGASDEQFF
NA	TRBJ1-5	TRBV12-3/TRBV12-4	TRBD1	TGTGCCAGCAGCGGACAGGGGGCTGTAGGCAGTCAGCCCCAGCATTTT	CASSGQGAVGSQPQHF
many	TRBJ1-1	TRBV19	NA	TGTGCCAGCAGCACGCAGGGCAACACTGAAGCTTTCTTT	CASSTQGNTEAFF
NA	TRBJ2-2	TRBV12-3/TRBV12-4	NA	TGTGCCAGCAGTTTGAGGTCGGGCACCGGGGAGCTGTTTTTT	CASSLRSGTGELFF
once	TRBJ1-1	TRBV16	NA	TGTGCCAGCAGCGTACAGGGTCTGAACACTGAAGCTTTCTTT	CASSVQGLNTEAFF
many	TRBJ2-5	TRBV6-2/TRBV6-3	TRBD2	TGTGCCAGCAGTGGAGGGGACTACTCAACAGAGACCCAGTACTTC	CASSGGDYSTETQYF
few	TRBJ2-5	TRBV2	TRBD2	TGTGCCAGCCCTGACCTAGCGGGCTCTCAAGAGACCCAGTACTTC	CASPDLAGSQETQYF
NA	TRBJ2-2	TRBV6-1	NA	TGTGCCAGCCGGGGCGTCGCTACCGGGGAGCTGTTTTTT	CASRGVATGELFF
NA	TRBJ2-5	TRBV5-1	TRBD1	TGCGCCAGCAGCTTGGCGACAGGGGAAAGGGAGACCCAGTACTTC	CASSLATGERETQYF
many	TRBJ2-7	TRBV6-2/TRBV6-3	NA	TGTGCCAGCACCCGACTGGCACAGGATAGTTTCTACGAGCAGTACTTC	CASTRLAQDSFYEQYF
many	TRBJ2-7	TRBV27	NA	TGTGCCAGCAGTTTCGGCCACGAGCAGTACTTC	CASSFGHEQYF
many	TRBJ2-2	TRBV2	TRBD1	TGTGCCAGCAGAGAGACAGGGATCGGGGAGCTGTTTTTT	CASRETGIGELFF
once	TRBJ2-1	TRBV3-1	NA	TGTGCCGGCAGCCCCGAAGGCGGTGTGCAGTTCTTC	CAGSPEGGVQFF
many	TRBJ2-3	TRBV27	NA	TGTGCCAGCAGGGGCGTGCGGGGTCATACGCAGTATTTT	CASRGVRGHTQYF
few	TRBJ2-7	TRBV5-4	TRBD1	TGTGCCAGCAACTCCGGGACAGCCCCCTATGAGCAGTACTTC	CASNSGTAPYEQYF
many	TRBJ2-7	TRBV5-8	NA	TGTGCCAGCAGCCTACCCGCCTCCTACGAGCAGTACTTC	CASSLPASYEQYF
many	TRBJ2-1	TRBV15	NA	TGTGCCACCAGCAGAGACTGGGGGAATGAGCAGTTCTTC	CATSRDWGNEQFF
many	TRBJ2-2	TRBV7-2	NA	TGTGCCAGCAGCTTAGCGCGACGGGGGACGGGAACCGGGGAGCTGTTTTTT	CASSLARRGTGTGELFF